What follows is one T cell receptor beta chain and its context. The data were obtained in a study of blood T cell repertoires in COVID-19. CDR3 length: 16 residues. Germline CDR1 is SGHNT and CDR2 is YYREEE (reference sequence). The trim removed 3 bases at V and 2 bases at J, leaving 5 bases unmatched. Here immunoSEQ multiplex PCR was the method, and the copy in TCRdb shows in-frame clones only, minus some. The repertoire holds 150,000 to 200,000 clones, with about nine tenths as singletons. The rearrangement links TRBV5-4 to TRBJ1-3, with TRBD1 matching over 10 bases. Material for sequencing was peripheral blood. This sequence originates from a man younger than 40 with COVID-19, enrolled during active disease. CDR3 residues: CASSWDRGMAGNTIYF. The CDR3 nucleotides are TGTGCCAGCAGCTGGGACAGGGGAATGGCTGGAAACACCATATATTTT.